Below, 32 T cell receptor beta chains from the same sample are listed, as sequenced in a study of response to subunit inactivated influenza vaccine. TCRdb passed the RT-PCR reads through MiXCR, listing each CDR3 protein once. This table has about 570,000 distinct CDR3 sequences, about 11% appearing once. Separately, the same data were catalogued under a study of T cells expressing NK-cell markers. This second report adds: The authors generated TCR beta cDNA through 5'RACE template switching with UMIs.

The material was PBMCs from blood, obtained on the day of vaccination. The source of these receptors is a man over 45 who received an inactivated influenza vaccine.

The chain is built from TRBV18 and TRBJ2-7; D gene unclear. The CDR3 consists of 13 residues. V lost 6 bases to trimming and J lost 7 bases, with 16 bases between them. Germline CDR1 reads KGHSH; CDR2 reads LQKENI. The CDR3 DNA reads as TGTGCCAGCTCCCAGCGCGAAGAAGGTGAGCAGTACTTC. Residues: CASSQREEGEQYF.

The table lists this clonotype with a few counts. The gene calls are TRBV9 and TRBJ2-1; TRBD1 matches at 8 bases. This CDR3 has 15 amino acids. CDR1 and CDR2 from the germline V gene are SGDLS and YYNGEE. V trimming: 0 bases; J trimming: 2 bases; junction bases outside the gene matches: 1. The CDR3 coding sequence is TGTGCCAGCAGCGTAGTACAGGGGGCCTACAATGAGCAGTTCTTC. It is translated as CASSVVQGAYNEQFF.

This clonotype was counted between two and nine times. The chain recombines TRBV27 with TRBJ2-2; possibly TRBD2 for D (6 bases). Looked up from germline, CDR1 is MNHEY and CDR2 is SMNVEV (reference sequence). The CDR3 runs 16 residues. V was pared by 2 bases and J by 3 bases, with 13 bases between. The CDR3 coding sequence is TGTGCCAGCAGTTTAATAGGAGGGCGCGACACCGGGGAGCTGTTTTTT. Its translation: CASSLIGGRDTGELFF.

This clonotype was detected many times. This sequence joins TRBV7-6 and TRBJ1-6; D uncertain. Germline CDR1 SGHVS, CDR2 FNYEAQ. The CDR3 has 13 residues. The V gene lost 1 base and the J gene lost 7 bases, with 5 bases spanning the gap. DNA of the CDR3: TGTGCCAGCAGCTTAGTCCGGAATTCACCCCTCCACTTT. It translates to CASSLVRNSPLHF.

The J gene is TRBJ2-2, the V gene TRBV3-1; 11 bases map to TRBD1. V was pared by 4 bases and J by 11 bases, with 6 bases of the junction left unmatched. This CDR3 comprises 14 residues. Per the germline V gene, CDR1 is LGHDT and CDR2 is YNNKEL (reference sequence). As DNA, the CDR3 is TGTGCCAGCAGCCTTGGGACAGGGGGTGGAGAGCTGTTTTTT. Amino acids: CASSLGTGGGELFF.

This clonotype was seen a few times. The chain employs TRBV7-2 and TRBJ2-3, with TRBD2 matching 11 bases. V trimming: 4 bases; J trimming: 4 bases; junction bases outside the gene matches: 4. Germline V gene data show CDR1 as SGHTA and CDR2 as FQGNSA. The CDR3 runs 15 residues. In nucleotides, the CDR3 is TGTGCCAGCAGCTCCACTAGCGGGAGCGCAGATACGCAGTATTTT. It yields the protein CASSSTSGSADTQYF.

This clonotype was found a few times. V is TRBV7-8 and J is TRBJ2-7; D call uncertain. The CDR3 has 14 amino acids. The V end lost 2 bases, the J end lost 3 bases, and 11 bases lay between the germline ends. Per the germline V gene, CDR1 is SGHVS and CDR2 is FQNEAQ. CDR3 amino acids: CASSLLVPGYEQYF. As DNA, the CDR3 is TGTGCCAGCAGCTTATTGGTCCCAGGCTACGAGCAGTACTTC. Complete variable domain (other parts from reference TRBV7-8 and TRBJ2-7): GAGVSQSPRYKVAKRGQDVALRCDPISGHVSLFWYQQALGQGPEFLTYFQNEAQLDKSGLPSDRFFAERPEGSVSTLKIQRTQQEDSAVYLCASSLLVPGYEQYFGPGTRLTVT.

With regard to this clonotype: Since a much larger clone is just one base distant, this may be a read error. This sequence joins TRBV28 and TRBJ2-3; D gene unclear. The CDR3 length is 15 residues. V lost 4 bases, J lost 1 base, and 12 bases lay in between. Germline values: CDR1 MDHEN, CDR2 SYDVKM. The CDR3 DNA sequence: TGTGCCAGCAGTTCCCGATTATGCGGCACAGATACGCAGTATTTT. Translating it yields CASSSRLCGTDTQYF.

This clonotype was picked up a small number of times. The V gene is TRBV25-1, the J gene TRBJ2-3, with 11 bases aligning to TRBD2. V lost 4 bases, J lost 8 bases, and 14 bases stayed unmatched. Germline V gene lookup returns CDR1 MGHDK and CDR2 SYGVNS. The CDR3 loop spans 17 amino acids. The CDR3 loop reads CASSAWSSGGARGTQYF. The CDR3 nucleotides are TGTGCCAGCAGTGCATGGAGTAGCGGGGGGGCCCGAGGTACGCAGTATTTT. Together with reference TRBV25-1 and TRBJ2-3, the CDR3 gives the full variable domain: EADIYQTPRYLVIGTGKKITLECSQTMGHDKMYWYQQDPGMELHLIHYSYGVNSTEKGDLSSESTVSRIRTEHFPLTLESARPSHTSQYLCASSAWSSGGARGTQYFGPGTRLTVL.

The chain combines TRBV10-3 with TRBJ2-3; 7 nucleotides line up with TRBD1. This CDR3 is 16 amino acids long. J gave up 2 bases and V 4 bases, and 9 bases lay outside the gene matches. Germline lookup yields CDR1 ENHRY and CDR2 SYGVKD. The CDR3 bases are TGTGCCATCAGTGGGGATACAGGGGCCCCCACAGATACGCAGTATTTT. Translating it yields CAISGDTGAPTDTQYF.

V and J are TRBV6-5 and TRBJ1-4; D is uncertain. V was shortened by 0 bases and J by 8 bases, with 13 bases between the two germline ends. Germline lookup yields CDR1 MNHEY and CDR2 SVGAGI. This CDR3 comprises 15 residues. CDR3 protein: CASSYSGSKGEKLFF. For the CDR3, the DNA is TGTGCCAGCAGTTACTCGGGGAGCAAGGGAGAAAAACTGTTTTTT.

Regarding this clonotype: Germline is not matched at one junction end, which may reflect a read error. V and J are TRBV20-1 and TRBJ2-7; 11 bases map to TRBD1. CDR3 size: 13 residues. Germline V gene data show CDR1 as DFQATT and CDR2 as SNEGSKA (reference sequence). CDR3 nucleotides: TGCAGTGTTGGGACAGGGGGATCCTACGAGCAGCACTTC. It specifies CSVGTGGSYEQHF.

This clonotype has a count of ten or more. The genes are TRBV15 and TRBJ2-3, with D hard to call. There are 13 residues in the CDR3. The V gene lost 8 bases and the J gene lost 4 bases, with 13 bases spanning the gap. Per germline, CDR1 LNHNV and CDR2 YYDKDF (reference sequence). CDR3 residues: CATAELVPDTQYF. The CDR3, as DNA: TGTGCCACCGCGGAGCTGGTGCCAGATACGCAGTATTTT. Full variable domain (remainder filled in from reference TRBV15 and TRBJ2-3): DAMVIQNPRYQVTQFGKPVTLSCSQTLNHNVMYWYQQKSSQAPKLLFHYYDKDFNNEADTPDNFQSRRPNTSFCFLDIRSPGLGDTAMYLCATAELVPDTQYFGPGTRLTVL.

This clonotype was observed a handful of times. This chain uses TRBV28 with TRBJ1-1, with 8 bases identical to TRBD1. The CDR3 covers 17 residues. Germline V lookup: CDR1 MDHEN, CDR2 SYDVKM. With 6 bases clipped from V and 1 base from J, the junction kept 13 bases outside the gene matches. CDR3 in DNA: TGTGCCAGCAGAAGTGCCTGGGACAGGAATGCGAACACTGAAGCTTTCTTT. This translates into CASRSAWDRNANTEAFF.

This clonotype came up a few times. The V and J genes are TRBV10-3 and TRBJ2-7; D call uncertain. Germline values: CDR1 ENHRY, CDR2 SYGVKD. The V end lost 3 bases, the J end lost 5 bases, and 14 bases lay between the germline ends. The CDR3 has 14 amino acids. CDR3 protein: CAISDLGKYNEQYF. CDR3 DNA: TGTGCCATCAGTGATTTGGGGAAATACAACGAGCAGTACTTC.

The chain is built from TRBV9 and TRBJ1-5; 8 nucleotides align to TRBD1. J gave up 5 bases and V 8 bases, and 6 bases lay outside the gene matches. Germline CDR1 SGDLS, CDR2 YYNGEE. There are 13 residues in the CDR3. The CDR3 bases are TGTGCCAGTGGACAGGGAATCCATCAGCCCCAGCATTTT. Its translation is CASGQGIHQPQHF.

The genes are TRBV5-1 and TRBJ2-7; TRBD2 matches 9 bases. With 4 bases clipped from V and 6 bases from J, the junction kept 17 bases outside the gene matches. Germline values: CDR1 SGHRS, CDR2 YFSETQ. This CDR3 has 17 amino acids. CDR3 DNA sequence: TGCGCCAGCAGCCCGGCGACTAGCGGAACGTTTGTATCCGAGCAGTACTTC. Translation gives CASSPATSGTFVSEQYF.

The rearrangement joins TRBV7-8 to TRBJ2-5; weak D call: TRBD1 (6 bases). Germline V CDR1 and CDR2: SGHVS, FQNEAQ. The CDR3 spans 14 residues. V was cut by 5 bases and J by 0 bases, with 10 bases left in between. The chain's CDR3 is CASSPGQYQETQYF. Here the CDR3 DNA reads TGTGCCAGCAGCCCCGGACAGTACCAAGAGACCCAGTACTTC.

On this clonotype: The junction departs from germline at one end; a sequencing error may be responsible. The chain couples TRBV11-2 to TRBJ1-6; D unresolved. The germline V gene encodes CDR1 SGHAT and CDR2 FQNNGV. The CDR3 contains 13 residues. The CDR3 is CASSLGARSPLHF. CDR3 coding DNA: TGTGCCAGCAGCTTAGGGGCCCGTTCACCCCTCCACTTC.

V usage is TRBV20-1 and J usage is TRBJ2-1; tentatively, D is TRBD1 (5 bases). The CDR3 covers 14 residues. Germline V gene lookup returns CDR1 DFQATT and CDR2 SNEGSKA (reference sequence). V was pared by 7 bases and J by 5 bases, with 18 bases between. The CDR3 nucleotides read TGCAGTGTCGAGACGGCAGGGTGGAACAATGAGCAGTTCTTC. Amino acids: CSVETAGWNNEQFF.

This clonotype has more than one count but fewer than ten. The CDR3 spells CASSFVHSTGELFF. For the CDR3, the DNA is TGTGCCAGCAGCTTCGTACACAGCACCGGGGAGCTGTTTTTT. The V and J genes are TRBV7-2 and TRBJ2-2; D not resolved. V lost 3 bases, J lost 4 bases, and 9 bases lay in between. The CDR3 is 14 residues long. Germline CDR1 is SGHTA and CDR2 is FQGNSA.

In this sample, this clonotype turned up many times. The chain carries TRBV12-3 or TRBV12-4 and TRBJ1-2, with TRBD1 matching 7 bases. The junction had 14 bases not matched to a gene; V was cut back by 1 base and J by 6 bases. This CDR3 region has 17 residues. The CDR3 loop is CASSLGPRKDRDDGYTF. CDR3 nucleotides: TGTGCCAGCAGTTTAGGACCTCGAAAAGACAGGGATGATGGCTACACCTTC.

This clonotype was recorded a few times. This chain uses TRBV7-9 with TRBJ2-3, with D possibly matching TRBD2 (5 bases). CDR1 SEHNR and CDR2 FQNEAQ come from the germline V gene (reference sequence). The ends were cut back, 2 bases at V and 6 bases at J, with 9 bases in the middle. The CDR3 sequence is 13 residues long. The CDR3 sequence: CASSLNPSDTQYF. CDR3 bases: TGTGCCAGCAGCTTAAACCCTAGCGATACGCAGTATTTT.

This clonotype was seen many times. The rearrangement uses TRBV28 and TRBJ1-5, with D possibly matching TRBD1 (5 bases). The germline V gene has CDR1 MDHEN and CDR2 SYDVKM. Trimming pared 2 bases from V and 6 bases from J, leaving 17 bases between. CDR3 length: 16 residues. CDR3 DNA: TGTGCCAGCAGTTTAGTCGGGCGGCAGGGAGGTCAGCCCCAGCATTTT. Encoded protein: CASSLVGRQGGQPQHF.

The chain uses TRBV4-3 and TRBJ1-1; 7 bases are shared with TRBD1. This CDR3 has 16 amino acids. Germline CDR1 reads LGHNA; CDR2 reads YSLEER. The J segment lost 0 bases and the V segment lost 1 base, leaving 5 bases of the junction unmatched. CDR3 in amino acids: CASSQAPGTVNTEAFF. In DNA form, the CDR3 reads TGCGCCAGCAGCCAAGCGCCCGGGACAGTGAACACTGAAGCTTTCTTT.

The chain couples TRBV5-1 to TRBJ2-3; D might be TRBD1 (6 bases). The CDR3 is 15 residues long. Trimming cost V 3 bases and J 2 bases, with 13 bases left between them. Per germline, CDR1 SGHRS and CDR2 YFSETQ. The CDR3 nucleotides are TGCGCCAGCAGCTCACTAGGACAGCACACAGATACGCAGTATTTT. Protein sequence: CASSSLGQHTDTQYF.

This clonotype was seen more than once but under ten times. The rearrangement links TRBV28 to TRBJ2-7; no reliable D call. CDR3 length: 12 residues. Deletions cut 6 bases from V and 6 bases from J, with 12 bases between. CDR1 and CDR2 from the germline V gene are MDHEN and SYDVKM. In nucleotides, the CDR3 is TGTGCCAGCAGCCCCGCATCCGTCGAGCAGTACTTC. This encodes CASSPASVEQYF.

This clonotype was seen more than once but under ten times. Written as DNA, the CDR3 is TGTGCCAGCAGCTTAGGGACAGGGGGCCTAATTGACATTCAGTACTTC. It yields the protein CASSLGTGGLIDIQYF. The chain carries TRBV5-6 and TRBJ2-4; 12 bases agree with TRBD1. The CDR3 is 16 amino acids. V dropped 2 bases and J dropped 8; count of bases not matched to a gene: 8. CDR1 is SGHDT, CDR2 YYEEEE, per germline.

This clonotype came up many times. The CDR3 protein is CASRTTQIFPHTEAFF. The CDR3 DNA reads TGTGCCAGCCGTACGACACAGATATTTCCACACACTGAAGCTTTCTTT. V is TRBV28 and J is TRBJ1-1; D is ambiguous. The CDR3 is 16 amino acids. V was cut by 8 bases and J by 3 bases, with 22 bases left in between. Looked up from germline, CDR1 is MDHEN and CDR2 is SYDVKM.

In its sample, this clonotype was seen a few times. V and J are TRBV5-1 and TRBJ2-5; a weak D match, TRBD1 (7 bases). CDR3 size: 14 residues. The germline CDR1 and CDR2 sequences are SGHRS and YFSETQ. V dropped 4 bases and J dropped 2 bases, with 12 bases sitting between them. The CDR3 loop is CASSAGQPQETQYF. The CDR3 nucleotides are TGCGCCAGCAGCGCGGGACAGCCACAAGAGACCCAGTACTTC.

This clonotype was detected a few times. This chain links TRBV24-1 with TRBJ2-1; D may be TRBD2 (6 bases). V was shortened by 1 base and J by 3 bases, with 9 bases between the two germline ends. Germline CDR1 reads KGHDR; CDR2 reads SFDVKD. This CDR3 spans 15 amino acids. The CDR3 region has the DNA TGTGCCACCAGTGATTTTCGGGGGTACTACAATGAGCAGTTCTTC. Its protein product is CATSDFRGYYNEQFF.

At least ten counts were recorded for this clonotype. V is TRBV5-1 and J is TRBJ2-1; the D call may be TRBD1 or TRBD2 (5 bases each). The CDR3 has 16 residues. V was clipped by 1 base and J by 8 bases, with 19 bases between them. From germline, CDR1 is SGHRS and CDR2 YFSETQ. The CDR3 reads CASSLFYGSLGDEQFF. CDR3 coding DNA: TGCGCCAGCAGCTTGTTTTACGGGTCCTTGGGGGATGAGCAGTTCTTC.